This T cell receptor beta chain originates from a study of technical replicates of blood from several donors. The CDR3 runs 14 residues. Losses at the gene ends were 7 bases for V and 7 bases for J; bases not matched to a gene: 10. The V gene's germline CDR1 is SNHLY and CDR2 FYNNEI. Only in-frame clones appear in the TCRdb table, and some are missing; sequencing was by immunoSEQ multiplex PCR. This sample yields about 14,000 clones, of which roughly 80% are seen a single time; around 12% belongs to the top ten. The TCR originated in a human donor in good health. This chain joins TRBV2 and TRBJ2-3; TRBD2 matches at 8 bases. Sequencing used PBMCs. This chain's CDR3 is CASTGTRSLNTQYF. CDR3 nucleotides: TGTGCCAGCACCGGGACTAGGTCTTTAAATACGCAGTATTTT.